The 4 T cell receptor beta chains listed next were all sequenced from one sample in a study of T cells in Graves' hyperthyroidism and ophthalmopathy. There were TCR beta CDR3 regions amplified from RNA transcripts. The HTBI primer set drove a first-round RT-PCR of the TCR CDR3. TCRdb reprocessed the multiplex PCR reads with MiXCR, giving one entry per CDR3 protein. In the table there are under 400,000 distinct CDR3 sequences, over 15% of which are singletons. Input material: blood. Source of these receptors: a woman aged 40 to 50 with Graves' ophthalmopathy.

This clonotype was found many times. The V call is TRBV12-5, the J call TRBJ1-5, with no clear D. Trimming pared 6 bases from V and 0 bases from J, leaving 6 bases between. Germline CDR1 and CDR2: LGHNT and FRNRAP. The CDR3 has 13 residues. Here the CDR3 DNA reads TGTGCTAGTGGCATGAATAGCAATCAGCCCCAGCATTTT. This gives the protein CASGMNSNQPQHF.

This clonotype was observed many times. This sequence joins TRBV7-8 and TRBJ2-5; tentatively, D is TRBD1 (5 bases). There are 14 residues in the CDR3. Germline-derived CDR1 and CDR2 are SGHVS and FQNEAQ. V shed 6 bases and J shed 3 bases, with 14 bases lying between them. DNA for the CDR3: TGTGCCAGCAGTCGTGGCAGGGTGAAAGAGACCCAGTACTTC. It yields the protein CASSRGRVKETQYF.

V gene TRBV18 combines with J gene TRBJ2-7, with 9 bases aligning to TRBD2. Germline CDR1 KGHSH, CDR2 LQKENI. The CDR3 has 14 residues. V was clipped by 0 bases and J by 4 bases; unmatched bases: 1. In DNA, the CDR3 is TGTGCCAGCTCACCACCGGGACTAGCATACGAGCAGTACTTC. It yields the protein CASSPPGLAYEQYF.

Many counts were recorded for this clonotype. The chain employs TRBV6-1 and TRBJ1-4; 7 bases match TRBD1. J was trimmed by 8 bases and V by 3 bases; bases with no gene match: 6. This CDR3 spans 14 amino acids. Germline V gene data show CDR1 as MNHNS and CDR2 as SASEGT. The CDR3 loop reads CASSDTRGFEKLFF. The DNA for the CDR3 is TGTGCCAGCAGTGATACCAGGGGGTTCGAAAAACTGTTTTTT.